This record concerns one T cell receptor beta chain sequence. There are 17 residues in the CDR3. J was trimmed by 3 bases and V by 0 bases; bases with no gene match: 10. Germline-derived CDR1 and CDR2 are SGHTA and FQGTGA. This sample was included in a study of blood T cell repertoires in COVID-19. Study summary: Collection of acute and convalescent COVID-19 samples took place in the United States, Italy and Spain.

Original processing notes: Estimated nucleated cell counts came from reference gene primer amplification. TCRdb's table, derived via immunoSEQ multiplex PCR, lists solely in-frame clones and lacks some. From that table come the V and J calls and clone size; the DNA was used to work out D and trimming. The sample has 70,000 to 75,000 clones; 90% are singletons. The chain couples TRBV7-3 to TRBJ2-5; 7 positions match TRBD1. This sequence originates from a human donor in a cohort sampled during active COVID-19. The specimen sequenced was peripheral blood. CDR3 sequence (DNA): TGTGCCAGCAGCTTAACCCCCGGCAGGACAGGTAAAGAGACCCAGTACTTC. Translating gives CASSLTPGRTGKETQYF.